The clone carrying this T cell receptor beta chain was found a few times. In germline, CDR1 is LGHNT, CDR2 FRNRAP. The germline V and J ends were trimmed by 6 bases and 4 bases, with 7 bases remaining between them. The CDR3 covers 12 residues. The data were taken from a study of blood T cell repertoires in COVID-19. Study-wide context: Samples representing acute and convalescent COVID-19 were sourced from the United States, Italy and Spain. From T cells, B-cell-depleted T cells, or PBMCs came the material, which was cDNA or gDNA.

In the authors' methods: Estimated nucleated cell counts came from reference gene primer amplification. Profiling relied on immunoSEQ multiplex PCR, and the TCRdb table lists in-frame clones only, not all of them. The V and J calls and clone size come from that table; D and trimming were worked out from the DNA. Of under 350,000 clones listed, roughly 85% are singletons. This TCR derives from a human donor in a cohort sampled during active COVID-19. The chain combines TRBV12-5 with TRBJ1-5; maybe TRBD1 (5 bases). Material: peripheral blood. In nucleotides, the CDR3 is TGTGCTAGTGGGCAGGGAAATCAGCCCCAGCATTTT. Protein product: CASGQGNQPQHF.